This T cell receptor (beta chain) was captured in a study of cytomegalovirus exposure and HLA in healthy donors. Regarding the study as a whole: Despite most TCR sequences being rare, some public TCRs occurred in many donors. Exclusion applied to some V segments, including TRBV6-2 and TRBV6-3, as they were indistinguishable. In vitro data verified three CMV-associated chains as specific for CMV antigens.

The CDR3 extends over 15 amino acids. Germline CDR1 SGDLS, CDR2 YYNGEE. V lost 3 bases, J lost 0 bases, and 12 bases lay in between. On this clone itself: Its antigen is currently unknown.

Primers: 60 Vbeta forward and 13 Jbeta reverse. Sequencing was performed with immunoSEQ multiplex PCR; in TCRdb, only in-frame clones are kept and a portion is missing. Here the sample spans 110,000 to 150,000 clones, 68% being singletons. This chain uses TRBV9 with TRBJ1-1; D might be TRBD1 (6 bases). This sequence originates from a man aged 55 to 69 in good health and CMV-seronegative. What was sequenced was PBMCs. The CDR3 DNA reads TGTGCCAGCAGCGCCTCGGGACATTTGAACACTGAAGCTTTCTTT. It encodes CASSASGHLNTEAFF.